Reported below is one T cell receptor (beta chain). Its target is unknown. The data were obtained in a study of T cells expressing NK-cell markers. The CDR3 spans 15 residues. Per germline, CDR1 SGHTA and CDR2 FQGTGA. Findings of the study overall: HCMV specificity was not established for the expanded NKG2C+ T cell clones.

After re-calling the 5' RACE reads, TCRdb lists one entry per CDR3 protein, DNA absent. The listing contains hundreds of thousands of distinct CDR3 sequences. Sequencing input: blood T cells: a sorted CD56 or NKG2C T cell subset, CD4+ or CD8+ T cells, or bulk PBMC T cells (not recorded which). The origin of this receptor is a man younger than 30 in good health. The gene calls are TRBV7-3 and TRBJ2-2; the TCRdb call, TRBD2, lacks DNA for checking. CDR3 sequence reads: CASSPGLPSSGELFF.